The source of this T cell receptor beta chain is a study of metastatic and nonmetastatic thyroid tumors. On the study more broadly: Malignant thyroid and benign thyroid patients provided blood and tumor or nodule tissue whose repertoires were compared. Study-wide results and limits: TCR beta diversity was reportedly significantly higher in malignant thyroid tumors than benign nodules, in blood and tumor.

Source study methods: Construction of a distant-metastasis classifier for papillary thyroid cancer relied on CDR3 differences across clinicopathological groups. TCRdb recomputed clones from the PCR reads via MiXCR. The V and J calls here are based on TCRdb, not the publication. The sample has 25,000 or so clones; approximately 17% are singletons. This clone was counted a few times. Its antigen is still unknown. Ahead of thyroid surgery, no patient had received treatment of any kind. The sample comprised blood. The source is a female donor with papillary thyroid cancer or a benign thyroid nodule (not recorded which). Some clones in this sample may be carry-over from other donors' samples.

CDR3 sequence reads: CASTTRGRRGKQFF. The CDR3 coding sequence is TGTGCCAGCACCACGAGGGGGAGAAGAGGGAAGCAGTTCTTC. The chain couples TRBV6-2 or TRBV6-3 to TRBJ2-1, with a tentative D call TRBD1 (6 bases). The CDR3 loop spans 14 amino acids. V dropped 7 bases and J dropped 11 bases, with 21 bases sitting between them. Germline CDR1 MNHEY, CDR2 SVGEGT.